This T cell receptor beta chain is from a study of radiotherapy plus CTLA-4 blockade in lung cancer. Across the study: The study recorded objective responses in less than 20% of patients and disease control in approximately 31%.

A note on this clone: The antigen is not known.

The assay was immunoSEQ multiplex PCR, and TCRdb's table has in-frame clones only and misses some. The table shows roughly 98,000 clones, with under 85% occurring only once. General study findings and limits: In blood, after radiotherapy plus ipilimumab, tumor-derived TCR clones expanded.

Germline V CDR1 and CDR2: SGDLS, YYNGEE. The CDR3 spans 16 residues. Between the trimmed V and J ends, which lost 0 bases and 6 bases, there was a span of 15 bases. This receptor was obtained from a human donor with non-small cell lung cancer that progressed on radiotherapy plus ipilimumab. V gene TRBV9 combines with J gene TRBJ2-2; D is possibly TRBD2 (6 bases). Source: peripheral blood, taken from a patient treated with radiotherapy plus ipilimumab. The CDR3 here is CASSVAPSERSGELFF. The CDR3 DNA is TGTGCCAGCAGCGTAGCCCCTAGCGAGAGATCCGGGGAGCTGTTTTTT.